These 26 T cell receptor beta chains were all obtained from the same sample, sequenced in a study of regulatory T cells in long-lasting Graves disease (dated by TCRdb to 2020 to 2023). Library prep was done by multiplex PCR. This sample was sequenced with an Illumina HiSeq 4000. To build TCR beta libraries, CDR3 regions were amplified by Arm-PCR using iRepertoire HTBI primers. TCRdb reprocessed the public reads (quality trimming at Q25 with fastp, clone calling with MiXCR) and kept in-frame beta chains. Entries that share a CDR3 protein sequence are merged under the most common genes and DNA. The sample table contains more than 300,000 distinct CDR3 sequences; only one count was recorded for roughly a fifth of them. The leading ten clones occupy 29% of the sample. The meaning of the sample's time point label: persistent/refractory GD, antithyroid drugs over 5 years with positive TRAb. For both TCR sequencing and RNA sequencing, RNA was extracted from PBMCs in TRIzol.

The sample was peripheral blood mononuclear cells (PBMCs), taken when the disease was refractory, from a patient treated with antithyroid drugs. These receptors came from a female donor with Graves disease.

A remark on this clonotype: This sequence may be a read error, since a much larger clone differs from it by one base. CDR3: CASSLWGGGHSYEQYF. CDR3 DNA: TGTGCCAGCAGTTTATGGGGGGGCGGGCACTCCTACGAGCAGTACTTC. The chain recombines TRBV28 with TRBJ2-7, with D possibly called TRBD1 or TRBD2 (6 bases each). Trimming removed 0 bases from V and 0 bases from J, with 12 bases in between. This CDR3 has 16 residues. Germline V gene lookup returns CDR1 MDHEN and CDR2 SYDVKM.

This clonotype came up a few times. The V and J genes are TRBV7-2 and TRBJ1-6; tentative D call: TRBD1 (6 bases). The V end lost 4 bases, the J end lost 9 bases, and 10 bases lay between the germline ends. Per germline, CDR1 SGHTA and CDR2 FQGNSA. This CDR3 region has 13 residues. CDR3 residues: CASSSTQGSPLHF. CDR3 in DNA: TGTGCCAGCAGCTCGACACAGGGTTCACCCCTCCACTTT.

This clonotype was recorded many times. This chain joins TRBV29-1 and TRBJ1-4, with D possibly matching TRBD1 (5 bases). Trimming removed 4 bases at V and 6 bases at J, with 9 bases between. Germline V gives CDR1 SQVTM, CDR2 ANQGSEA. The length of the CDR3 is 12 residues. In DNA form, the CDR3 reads TGCAGCGTTGTGGGGCCATATGAAAAACTGTTTTTT. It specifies CSVVGPYEKLFF.

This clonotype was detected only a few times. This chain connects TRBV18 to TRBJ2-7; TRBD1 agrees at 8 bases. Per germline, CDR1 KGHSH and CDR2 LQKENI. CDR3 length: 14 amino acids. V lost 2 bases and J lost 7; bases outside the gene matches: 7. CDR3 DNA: TGTGCCAGCTCACCAGCGCAGGGGGCGGGTGAGCAGTACTTC. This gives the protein CASSPAQGAGEQYF.

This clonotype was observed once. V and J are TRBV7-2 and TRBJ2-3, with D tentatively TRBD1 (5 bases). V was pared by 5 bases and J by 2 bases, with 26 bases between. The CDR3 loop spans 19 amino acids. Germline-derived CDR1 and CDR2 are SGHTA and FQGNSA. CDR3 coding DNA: TGTGCCAGCAGCCCCCCCCTGTGGTGGGATCGACAGCCCACAGATACGCAGTATTTT. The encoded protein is CASSPPLWWDRQPTDTQYF.

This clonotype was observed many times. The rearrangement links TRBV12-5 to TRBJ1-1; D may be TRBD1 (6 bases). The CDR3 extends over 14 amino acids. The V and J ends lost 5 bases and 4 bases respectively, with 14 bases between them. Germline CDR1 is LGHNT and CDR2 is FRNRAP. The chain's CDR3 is CASGLGGLGTEAFF. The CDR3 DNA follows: TGTGCTAGTGGTCTCGGGGGGCTGGGCACTGAAGCTTTCTTT.

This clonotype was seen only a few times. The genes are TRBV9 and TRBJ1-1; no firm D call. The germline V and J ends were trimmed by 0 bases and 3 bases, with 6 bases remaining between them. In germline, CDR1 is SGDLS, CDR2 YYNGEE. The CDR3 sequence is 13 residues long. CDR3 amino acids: CASSVEAYTEAFF. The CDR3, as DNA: TGTGCCAGCAGCGTAGAGGCCTACACTGAAGCTTTCTTT.

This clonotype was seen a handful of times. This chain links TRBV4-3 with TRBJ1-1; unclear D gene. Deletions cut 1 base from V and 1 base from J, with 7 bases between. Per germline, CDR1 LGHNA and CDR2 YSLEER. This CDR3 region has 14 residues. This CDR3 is CASSQVLRNTEAFF. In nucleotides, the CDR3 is TGCGCCAGCAGCCAAGTCTTGCGGAACACTGAAGCTTTCTTT.

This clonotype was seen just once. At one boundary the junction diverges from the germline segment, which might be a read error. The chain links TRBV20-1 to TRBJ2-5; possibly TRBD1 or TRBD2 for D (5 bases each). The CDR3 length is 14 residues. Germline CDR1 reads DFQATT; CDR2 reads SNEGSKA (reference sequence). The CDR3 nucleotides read TGCAGTGCTCGTCAATCGGGGCACCAAGAGGCCCAGTACTTC. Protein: CSARQSGHQEAQYF.

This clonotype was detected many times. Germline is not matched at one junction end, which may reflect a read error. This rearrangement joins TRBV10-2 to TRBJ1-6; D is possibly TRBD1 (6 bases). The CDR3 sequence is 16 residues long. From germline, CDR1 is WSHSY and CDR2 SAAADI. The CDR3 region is CASREYLYRDNSPLHF. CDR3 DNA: TGCGCCAGCAGGGAGTACCTATACAGGGATAATTCACCCCTCCACTTT.

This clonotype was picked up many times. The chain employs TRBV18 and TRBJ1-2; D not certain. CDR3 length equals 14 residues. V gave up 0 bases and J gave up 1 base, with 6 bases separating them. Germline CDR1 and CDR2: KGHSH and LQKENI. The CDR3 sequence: CASSPPSNNYGYTF. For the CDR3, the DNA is TGTGCCAGCTCACCACCTTCGAATAACTATGGCTACACCTTC.

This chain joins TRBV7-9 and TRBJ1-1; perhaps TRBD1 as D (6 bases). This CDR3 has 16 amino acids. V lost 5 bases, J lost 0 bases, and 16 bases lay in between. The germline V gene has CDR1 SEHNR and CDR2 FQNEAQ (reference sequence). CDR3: CASSGYHREMNTEAFF. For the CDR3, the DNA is TGTGCCAGCAGCGGCTACCACAGGGAGATGAACACTGAAGCTTTCTTT.

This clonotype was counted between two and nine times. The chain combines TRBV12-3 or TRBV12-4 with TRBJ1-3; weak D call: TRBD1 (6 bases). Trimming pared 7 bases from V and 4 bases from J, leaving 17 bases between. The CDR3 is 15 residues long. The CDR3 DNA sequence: TGTGCCAGCACCCAGGGACAATTATTCGGAAACACCATATATTTT. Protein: CASTQGQLFGNTIYF.

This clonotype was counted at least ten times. CDR3 sequence reads: CASSGDGAEAFF. DNA of the CDR3: TGTGCCAGCAGTGGGGATGGGGCTGAAGCTTTCTTT. The chain has TRBV2 and TRBJ1-1; D unclear. The CDR3 runs 12 residues. The V end was cut by 4 bases, the J end by 6 bases, with 9 bases between. Germline-derived CDR1 and CDR2 are SNHLY and FYNNEI.

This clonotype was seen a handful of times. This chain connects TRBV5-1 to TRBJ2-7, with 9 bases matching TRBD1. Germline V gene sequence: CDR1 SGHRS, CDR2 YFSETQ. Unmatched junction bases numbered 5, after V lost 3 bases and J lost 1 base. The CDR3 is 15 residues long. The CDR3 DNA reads TGCGCCAGCAGCTCGGGTGGGACAGGGTCCTACGAGCAGTACTTC. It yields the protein CASSSGGTGSYEQYF.

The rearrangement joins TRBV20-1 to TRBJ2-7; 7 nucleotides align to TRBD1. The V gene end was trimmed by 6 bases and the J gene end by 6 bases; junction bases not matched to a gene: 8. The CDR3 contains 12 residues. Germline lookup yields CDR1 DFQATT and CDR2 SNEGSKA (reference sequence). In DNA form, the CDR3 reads TGCAGTGCAGACAGGGTACAAGGCGAGCAGTACTTC. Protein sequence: CSADRVQGEQYF.

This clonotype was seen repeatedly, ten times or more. CDR3 sequence (DNA): TGCGCCAGCAGGGGGACAGCTGGCTCCTACGAGCAGTACTTC. Amino acid sequence: CASRGTAGSYEQYF. This chain connects TRBV5-1 to TRBJ2-7; 7 bases match TRBD1. V was pared by 5 bases and J by 0 bases, with 5 bases of the junction left unmatched. The germline V gene encodes CDR1 SGHRS and CDR2 YFSETQ. The CDR3 length is 14 residues.

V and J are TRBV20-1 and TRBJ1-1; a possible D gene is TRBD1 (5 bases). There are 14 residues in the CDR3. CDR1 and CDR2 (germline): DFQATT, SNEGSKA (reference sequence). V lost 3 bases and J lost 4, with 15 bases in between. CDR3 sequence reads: CSARMGGGGTEAFF. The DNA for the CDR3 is TGCAGTGCTAGGATGGGGGGTGGGGGCACTGAAGCTTTCTTT.

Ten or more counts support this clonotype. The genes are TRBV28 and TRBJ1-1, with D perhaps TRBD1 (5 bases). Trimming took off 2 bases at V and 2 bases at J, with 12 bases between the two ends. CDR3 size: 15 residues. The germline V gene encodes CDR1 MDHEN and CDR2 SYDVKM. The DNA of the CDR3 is TGTGCCAGCAGTTTAGGGGGTTCGGTTAACACTGAAGCTTTCTTT. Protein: CASSLGGSVNTEAFF.

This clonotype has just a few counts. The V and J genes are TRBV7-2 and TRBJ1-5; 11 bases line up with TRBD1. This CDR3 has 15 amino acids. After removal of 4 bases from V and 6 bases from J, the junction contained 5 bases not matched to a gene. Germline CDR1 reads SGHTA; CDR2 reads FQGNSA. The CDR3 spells CASSSGQGAAQPQHF. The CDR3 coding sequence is TGTGCCAGCAGCTCCGGACAGGGGGCAGCTCAGCCCCAGCATTTT.

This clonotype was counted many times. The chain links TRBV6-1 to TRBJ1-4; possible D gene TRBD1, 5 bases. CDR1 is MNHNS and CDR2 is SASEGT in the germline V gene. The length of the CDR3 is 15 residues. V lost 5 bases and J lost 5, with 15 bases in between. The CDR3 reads CASSKPGRPNEKLFF. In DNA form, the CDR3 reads TGTGCCAGCAGTAAACCGGGACGGCCGAATGAAAAACTGTTTTTT.

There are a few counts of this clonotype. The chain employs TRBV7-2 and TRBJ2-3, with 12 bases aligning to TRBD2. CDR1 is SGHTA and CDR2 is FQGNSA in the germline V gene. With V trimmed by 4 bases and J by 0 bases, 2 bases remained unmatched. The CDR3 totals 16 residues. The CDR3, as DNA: TGTGCCAGCAGCTCTCTAGCGGGGGGGAGCACAGATACGCAGTATTTT. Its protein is CASSSLAGGSTDTQYF. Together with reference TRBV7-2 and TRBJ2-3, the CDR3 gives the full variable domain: GAGVSQSPSNKVTEKGKDVELRCDPISGHTALYWYRQSLGQGLEFLIYFQGNSAPDKSGLPSDRFSAERTGGSVSTLTIQRTQQEDSAVYLCASSSLAGGSTDTQYFGPGTRLTVL.

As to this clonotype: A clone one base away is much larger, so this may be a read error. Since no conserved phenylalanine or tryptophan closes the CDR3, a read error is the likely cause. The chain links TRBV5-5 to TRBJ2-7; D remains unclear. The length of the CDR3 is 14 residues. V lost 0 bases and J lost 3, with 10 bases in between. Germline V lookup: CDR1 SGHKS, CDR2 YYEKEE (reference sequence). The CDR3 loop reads CASSLEESRYEQYL. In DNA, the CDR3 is TGTGCCAGCAGCTTGGAGGAGTCTCGCTACGAGCAGTACCTC.

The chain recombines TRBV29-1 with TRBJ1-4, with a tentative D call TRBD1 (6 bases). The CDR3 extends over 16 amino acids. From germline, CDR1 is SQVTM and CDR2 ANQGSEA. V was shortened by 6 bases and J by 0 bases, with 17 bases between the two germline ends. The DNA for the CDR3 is TGCAGCGTCCGGACCCGAGGGGGTGCAACTAATGAAAAACTGTTTTTT. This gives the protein CSVRTRGGATNEKLFF.

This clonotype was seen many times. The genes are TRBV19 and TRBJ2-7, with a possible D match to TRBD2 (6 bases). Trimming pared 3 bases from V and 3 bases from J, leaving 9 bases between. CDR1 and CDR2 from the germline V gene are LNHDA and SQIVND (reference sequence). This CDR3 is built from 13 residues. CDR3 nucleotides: TGTGCCAGTAGTATCCGGAGGGGCTACGAGCAGTACTTC. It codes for CASSIRRGYEQYF.

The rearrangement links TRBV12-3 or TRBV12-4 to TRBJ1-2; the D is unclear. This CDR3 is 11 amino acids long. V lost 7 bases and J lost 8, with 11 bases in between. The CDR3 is CASIGRGGYTF. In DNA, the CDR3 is TGTGCCAGCATCGGCAGAGGAGGCTACACCTTC.